This T cell receptor (beta chain) appears in the sequencing data of a study of tumor-infiltrating lymphocytes in primary liver carcinoma. For the study at large: Among the tumors, stages were T1-T3 N0M0 and sizes roughly 4 to 10 cm. The number of productive TCRbeta reads per sample ranged from roughly 3.65 to 8 million and was similar across tissue types. Study findings and constraints: Less overlap was seen in tumor-adjacent and tumor-blood pairs than in tumor region pairs.

With around 500 ng total RNA as template and a constant-region primer, TCR beta cDNA was made. Amplification in three nested multiplex PCR rounds with slightly modified ARM-PCR gave rise to TCR beta libraries. Each of the first two PCR rounds ran approximately 10 cycles with TRBV1-TRBV30 forward and C-beta reverse primers. TCRdb processed the multiplex PCR reads anew with MiXCR; each CDR3 protein has one entry. This sample has about 37,000 distinct CDR3 sequences, with about 75% found just once. Germline CDR1 is SGHAT and CDR2 is FQNNGV. V lost 7 bases, J lost 1 base, and 14 bases lay in between. There are 15 residues in the CDR3. With respect to this clonotype: Its antigen is unidentified.

The source material, 20-30 mg of unsorted bulk tissue, was used to co-extract RNA and DNA. At sampling, these chronic HBV carriers had received no treatment. The receptor comes from a man in his forties with primary liver carcinoma and hepatitis B virus infection. This chain links TRBV11-2 with TRBJ2-4; D is unresolved. Sequenced input: tumor-adjacent normal liver tissue. In DNA form, the CDR3 reads TGTGCCAGCACCAGTTCGGCGCTGGCCAAAAACATTCAGTACTTC. Its protein product is CASTSSALAKNIQYF.